The 18 T cell receptor beta chains below come from one sample, sequenced in a study of shared clonotypes between healthy human individuals. Only in-frame clones appear in the TCRdb table, and some are missing; sequencing was by immunoSEQ multiplex PCR. This sample carries roughly 700,000 clones, roughly 87% of them seen once, and the ten largest clones take about a third. Sequencing input: memory CD8+ T cells from PBMCs. Subset here: CD45RO+ cells pooled with CCR7-negative TemRA cells. These receptors all come from a man between 18 and 35 years old in good health. Some clones in this sample may be carry-over from other donors' samples.

The chain recombines TRBV5-1 with TRBJ2-1; 8 nucleotides line up with TRBD2. The V gene's germline CDR1 is SGHRS and CDR2 YFSETQ. The CDR3 is 15 amino acids. The ends lost 5 bases at V and 2 bases at J; junction bases unmatched: 6. This chain's CDR3 is CASRETSGAYNEQFF. DNA of the CDR3: TGCGCCAGCAGGGAAACTAGCGGCGCCTACAATGAGCAGTTCTTC. Looking up the rest from reference TRBV5-1 and TRBJ2-1 gives the full variable domain: KAGVTQTPRYLIKTRGQQVTLSCSPISGHRSVSWYQQTPGQGLQFLFEYFSETQRNKGNFPGRFSGRQFSNSRSEMNVSTLELGDSALYLCASRETSGAYNEQFFGPGTRLTVL.

V gene TRBV6-5 combines with J gene TRBJ2-1; TRBD2 might be the D (6 bases). Germline CDR1 MNHEY, CDR2 SVGAGI. CDR3 length equals 15 residues. V was trimmed by 4 bases and J by 1 base, leaving 11 bases between them. The CDR3 bases are TGTGCCAGCAGTTCTAGCGAGGGGTCCTACAATGAGCAGTTCTTC. It encodes CASSSSEGSYNEQFF.

The V gene is TRBV19, the J gene TRBJ2-1; 12 bases are a match to TRBD2. This CDR3 is 17 amino acids long. The V gene end was trimmed by 3 bases and the J gene end by 5 bases; junction bases not matched to a gene: 8. Germline CDR1 is LNHDA and CDR2 is SQIVND (reference sequence). The CDR3 protein is CASSITSGRLTNNEQFF. CDR3 nucleotides: TGTGCCAGTAGTATCACTAGCGGGAGGCTGACGAACAATGAGCAGTTCTTC.

The gene calls are TRBV25-1 and TRBJ2-7; D not certain. Germline V gives CDR1 MGHDK, CDR2 SYGVNS. V was pared by 9 bases and J by 0 bases, with 18 bases between. The CDR3 has 15 amino acids. CDR3 bases: TGTGCCAGTCCATATAACGGGCCAGACTCCTACGAGCAGTACTTC. It translates to CASPYNGPDSYEQYF.

This sequence joins TRBV6-1 and TRBJ2-1, with D possibly called TRBD1 or TRBD2 (6 bases each). The ends were cut back, 3 bases at V and 6 bases at J, with 12 bases in the middle. The CDR3 loop spans 14 amino acids. Germline V lookup: CDR1 MNHNS, CDR2 SASEGT. The CDR3 here is CASSERRGVNEQFF. DNA for the CDR3: TGTGCCAGCAGTGAGAGGAGGGGGGTCAATGAGCAGTTCTTC.

J is TRBJ1-1 and V is TRBV7-9; D is uncertain. The CDR3 consists of 14 residues. CDR1 SEHNR and CDR2 FQNEAQ come from the germline V gene (reference sequence). Trimming removed 2 bases from V and 1 base from J, with 8 bases in between. The CDR3 nucleotides read TGTGCCAGCAGCTTATCCAGAGAGAACACTGAAGCTTTCTTT. It specifies CASSLSRENTEAFF.

This clone was seen once. This rearrangement joins TRBV9 to TRBJ2-1; D not resolved. Trimming left V 2 bases short and J 2 bases short, with 11 bases between. CDR1 is SGDLS, CDR2 YYNGEE, per germline. The CDR3 covers 15 residues. CDR3 bases: TGTGCCAGCAGCGTCATTAAGGGCCCCTACAATGAGCAGTTCTTC. This translates into CASSVIKGPYNEQFF.

This clone was counted between two and nine times. The chain links TRBV7-9 to TRBJ2-2, with no clear D. Trimming left V 2 bases short and J 0 bases short, with 7 bases between. Per the germline V gene, CDR1 is SEHNR and CDR2 is FQNEAQ (reference sequence). This CDR3 region has 15 residues. CDR3 protein: CASSLYGTNTGELFF. The CDR3 region has the DNA TGTGCCAGCAGCTTATATGGGACGAACACCGGGGAGCTGTTTTTT.

The chain combines TRBV15 with TRBJ2-7; the D gene is possibly TRBD1 (5 bases). V was cut by 3 bases and J by 5 bases, with 14 bases left in between. This CDR3 has 14 amino acids. The germline V gene encodes CDR1 LNHNV and CDR2 YYDKDF (reference sequence). CDR3 loop: CATSSRAGADEQYF. In nucleotides, the CDR3 is TGTGCCACCAGCAGCCGGGCTGGGGCTGACGAGCAGTACTTC.

With regard to this clone: Other DNA sequences from this sample encode an identical CDR3 as well. The genes are TRBV6-5 and TRBJ2-7, with 7 bases identical to TRBD1. The CDR3 runs to 14 residues. V shed 6 bases and J 0 bases; nucleotides not matched to a gene: 5. CDR1 MNHEY and CDR2 SVGAGI come from the germline V gene. CDR3 sequence: CASSPGQSSYEQYF. The CDR3 bases are TGTGCCAGCAGCCCGGGACAGAGCTCCTACGAGCAGTACTTC.

This clone has just a few counts. J is TRBJ1-2 and V is TRBV28; maybe TRBD1 (6 bases). CDR3 length: 13 amino acids. The V end lost 6 bases, the J end lost 8 bases, and 16 bases lay between the germline ends. Germline CDR1 and CDR2: MDHEN and SYDVKM. The CDR3 loop is CASRPQGLRGYTF. The CDR3 DNA is TGTGCCAGCAGACCCCAGGGGCTGCGGGGCTACACCTTC.

This sequence joins TRBV28 and TRBJ1-2, with D possibly being TRBD1 (5 bases). This CDR3 has 13 amino acids. The germline gives CDR1 MDHEN, CDR2 SYDVKM. The V gene lost 6 bases and the J gene lost 5 bases, with 13 bases spanning the gap. The chain's CDR3 is CASRSGLGYGYTF. CDR3 DNA sequence: TGTGCCAGCAGATCGGGACTCGGTTATGGCTACACCTTC.

The V gene is TRBV28, the J gene TRBJ1-5, with D maybe TRBD1 (5 bases). Trimming shortened V by 4 bases and J by 3 bases, and 13 bases separated the two germline ends. The V gene's germline CDR1 is MDHEN and CDR2 SYDVKM. The CDR3 contains 15 residues. CDR3 residues: CASSSSRGFNQPQHF. The CDR3 nucleotides read TGTGCCAGCAGTTCCAGCCGGGGCTTCAATCAGCCCCAGCATTTT.

CDR3 in DNA: TGTGCCAGCAGTTTAATTGGACTCTCGGGCGGTGAGCAGTTCTTC. As protein: CASSLIGLSGGEQFF. The chain combines TRBV28 with TRBJ2-1, with D tentatively TRBD2 (5 bases). V was shortened by 2 bases and J by 9 bases, with 17 bases between the two germline ends. CDR1 and CDR2 from the germline V gene are MDHEN and SYDVKM. The CDR3 has 15 residues.

This chain uses TRBV5-4 with TRBJ2-1, with a weak D call TRBD2 (7 bases). CDR3 length: 16 amino acids. The V gene's germline CDR1 is SGHNT and CDR2 YYREEE (reference sequence). Trimming took 4 bases from V and 7 from J, leaving 21 bases between them. CDR3 in DNA: TGTGCCAGCAGCCCTGGGCGGGGGCCGAGGGGGAATGAGCAGTTCTTC. This gives the protein CASSPGRGPRGNEQFF.

This rearrangement joins TRBV4-1 to TRBJ2-1; D call uncertain. Germline V gene sequence: CDR1 MGHRA, CDR2 YSYEKL. Trimming pared 3 bases from V and 8 bases from J, leaving 17 bases between. This CDR3 contains 15 residues. CDR3 in amino acids: CASSQISRTSHEQFF. DNA for the CDR3: TGCGCCAGCAGCCAGATCAGCAGGACCTCCCATGAGCAGTTCTTC.

The rearrangement links TRBV25-1 to TRBJ2-2; possible D gene TRBD1, 5 bases. The CDR3 is 14 amino acids. Germline values: CDR1 MGHDK, CDR2 SYGVNS. V lost 2 bases and J 1 base, leaving 5 bases between the germline ends. The chain's CDR3 is CASSEGQNTGELFF. As DNA, the CDR3 is TGTGCCAGCAGTGAAGGACAGAACACCGGGGAGCTGTTTTTT.

The chain uses TRBV9 and TRBJ1-2; 8 nucleotides agree with TRBD1. The CDR3 has 16 amino acids. Germline CDR1 reads SGDLS; CDR2 reads YYNGEE. V was clipped by 3 bases and J by 3 bases; unmatched bases: 10. The CDR3 nucleotides are TGTGCCAGCAGCGGCGTTGTCGGACAGGGACACTATGGCTACACCTTC. Its translation is CASSGVVGQGHYGYTF.